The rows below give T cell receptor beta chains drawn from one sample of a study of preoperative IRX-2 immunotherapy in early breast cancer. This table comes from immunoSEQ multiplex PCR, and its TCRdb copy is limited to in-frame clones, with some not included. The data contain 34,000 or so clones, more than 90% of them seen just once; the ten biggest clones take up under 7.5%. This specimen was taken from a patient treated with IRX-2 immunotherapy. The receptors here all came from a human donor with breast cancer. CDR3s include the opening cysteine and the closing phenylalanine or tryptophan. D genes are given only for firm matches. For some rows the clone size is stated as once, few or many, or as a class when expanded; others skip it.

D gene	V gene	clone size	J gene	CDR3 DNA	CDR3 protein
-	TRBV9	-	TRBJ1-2	TGTGCCAGCAGCGTAGGGTTGGACTATGGCTACACCTTC	CASSVGLDYGYTF
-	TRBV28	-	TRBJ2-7	TGTGCCAGCAGGGTCAATGGAGGGGGTTTCTACGAGCAGTACTTC	CASRVNGGGFYEQYF
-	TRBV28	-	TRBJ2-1	TGTGCCAGCAGTGAGGCGGGGCTCTTGGCACTTGAGCAGTTCTTC	CASSEAGLLALEQFF
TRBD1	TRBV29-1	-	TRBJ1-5	TGCAGCGTTGTGGACAGGGTAAATCAGCCCCAGCATTTT	CSVVDRVNQPQHF
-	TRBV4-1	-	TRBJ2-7	TGCGCCAGCAGCCATGGGACCCTGACAGGCGGCGAGCAGTACTTC	CASSHGTLTGGEQYF
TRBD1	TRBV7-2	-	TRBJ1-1	TGTGCCAGCAGTCCAGGGGGAGTCCCTGACACTGAAGCTTTCTTT	CASSPGGVPDTEAFF
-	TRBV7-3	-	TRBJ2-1	TGTGCCAGCAGCTTAAGAGGAAATAGATACAATGAGCAGTTCTTC	CASSLRGNRYNEQFF
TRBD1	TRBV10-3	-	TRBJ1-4	TGTGCCACCGGTATCGGGACAGCTAAGGAAAAACTGTTTTTT	CATGIGTAKEKLFF
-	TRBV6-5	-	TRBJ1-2	TGTGCCAGCAGGTCTATTACGGAGGGCTATGGCTACACCTTC	CASRSITEGYGYTF
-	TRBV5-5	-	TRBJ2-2	TGTGCCAGCAGCTTGGGGGCCTCGATCGGGGAGCTGTTTTTT	CASSLGASIGELFF
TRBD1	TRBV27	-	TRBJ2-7	TGTGCCAGCAGTGTGAACTATCGGGACAGGCGCACCTACGAGCAGTACTTC	CASSVNYRDRRTYEQYF
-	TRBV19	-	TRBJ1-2	TGTGCCAGTAGTATCCGGAACCTCCTAGCCTATGGCTACACCTTC	CASSIRNLLAYGYTF
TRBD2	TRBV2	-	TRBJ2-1	TGTGCCAGCAGTGAGTGGGCCGGGAGGGGTAGTGAGCAGTTCTTC	CASSEWAGRGSEQFF
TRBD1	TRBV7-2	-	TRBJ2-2	TGTGCCAGCAGCTTAGAAGCCGTGGACAGGGGGCTCGGGGAGCTGTTTTTT	CASSLEAVDRGLGELFF
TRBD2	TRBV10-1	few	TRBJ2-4	TGCGCCAGCGAGTCGGGACTAGCGGGATTAGCCAAAAACATTCAGTACTTC	CASESGLAGLAKNIQYF
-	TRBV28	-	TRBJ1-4	TGTGCCAGCAACGAGAGGGACGGGTCACGGGGCGAAAAACTGTTTTTT	CASNERDGSRGEKLFF
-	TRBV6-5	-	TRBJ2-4	TGTGCCAGCAGTTACGCGGGACGGCGGGACATTCAGTACTTC	CASSYAGRRDIQYF
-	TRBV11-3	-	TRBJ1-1	TGTGCCAGCAGCCCCGACGGCATGAACACTGAAGCTTTCTTT	CASSPDGMNTEAFF
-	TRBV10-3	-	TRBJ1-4	TGTGCCATCAGCAACAGTGCAACTAATGAAAAACTGTTTTTT	CAISNSATNEKLFF
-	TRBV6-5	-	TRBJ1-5	TGTGCCAGCGGACCTAGCCAGCCCCAGCATTTT	CASGPSQPQHF
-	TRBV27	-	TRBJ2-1	TGTGCCAGCAGTTTGGCAGGAGGCGCATTGAATGAGCAGTTCTTC	CASSLAGGALNEQFF
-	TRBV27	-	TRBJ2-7	TGTGCCAGCAGTTTTAGACAGGCCTACGAGCAGTACTTC	CASSFRQAYEQYF
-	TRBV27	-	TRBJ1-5	TGTGCCAGCAGTTTCGGCTATAGCAATCAGCCCCAGCATTTT	CASSFGYSNQPQHF
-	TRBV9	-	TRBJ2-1	TGTGCCAGCAGCGTAGAACAGGGCGGGGGTTACAATGAGCAGTTCTTC	CASSVEQGGGYNEQFF
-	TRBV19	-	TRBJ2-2	TGTGCCACAAGCGCCCCTCCGCCCGGGGAGCTGTTTTTT	CATSAPPPGELFF
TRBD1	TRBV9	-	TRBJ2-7	TGTGCCAGCAGCGTAGGGACAGGGCCCAACGAGCAGTACTTC	CASSVGTGPNEQYF
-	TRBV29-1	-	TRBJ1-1	TGCAGCGTTGAAGGGGGTGCTGAAGCTTTCTTT	CSVEGGAEAFF
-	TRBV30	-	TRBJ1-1	TGTGCCTGGAGTGTAATCCCAGGGAGGGAATCGGACACTGAAGCTTTCTTT	CAWSVIPGRESDTEAFF
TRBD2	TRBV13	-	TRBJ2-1	TGTGCCAGCAGCGGATTGGGACTAGCGGCTGTGAGCTCCTACAATGAGCAGTTCTTC	CASSGLGLAAVSSYNEQFF
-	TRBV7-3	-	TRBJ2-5	TGTGCCAGCAGCTTAGCGGCGGGTATCGAGACCCAGTACTTC	CASSLAAGIETQYF
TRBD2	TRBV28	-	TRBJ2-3	TGTGCCAGCAGTTTTAGCGGGAGTATCGGCGATACGCAGTATTTT	CASSFSGSIGDTQYF
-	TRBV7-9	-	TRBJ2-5	TGTGCCAGCAGCTTAGTGGGAGTGGAGACCCAGTACTTC	CASSLVGVETQYF
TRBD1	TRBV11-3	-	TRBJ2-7	TGTGCCAGCAGCTCAGCAGGGGGCGCGCAGTACTTC	CASSSAGGAQYF
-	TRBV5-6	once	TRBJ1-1	TGTGCCAGCAGCTTGGGTTGGAACCGGAACACTGAAGCTTTCTTT	CASSLGWNRNTEAFF
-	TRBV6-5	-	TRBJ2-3	TGTGCCAGCAGTTACTCGCGCAGCACAGATACGCAGTATTTT	CASSYSRSTDTQYF
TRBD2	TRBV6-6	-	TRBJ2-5	TGTGCCAGCACCGGAAGGGTCGGGGGGGAGACCCAGTACTTC	CASTGRVGGETQYF
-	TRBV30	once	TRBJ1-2	TGTGCCTGGAACTCCATCTATGGCTACACCTTC	CAWNSIYGYTF
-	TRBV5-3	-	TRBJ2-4	TGTGCCAGAAGCTTGGGCCATGGGTTAGCCAAAAACATTCAGTACTTC	CARSLGHGLAKNIQYF
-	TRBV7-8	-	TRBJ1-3	TGTGCCTCGACGGCGGGGGCAGGAAACACCATATATTTT	CASTAGAGNTIYF
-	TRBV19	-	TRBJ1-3	TGTGCCAGTTTGGACGGGCAACTCTCTGGAAACACCATATATTTT	CASLDGQLSGNTIYF
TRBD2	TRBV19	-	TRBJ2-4	TGTGCCAGTAGTACCGAGCGGGGCCAGAAAAACATTCAGTACTTC	CASSTERGQKNIQYF
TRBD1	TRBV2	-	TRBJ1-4	TGTGCCAGCAGTTGGGGGGACAGGGCGGCAGAAAAACTGTTTTTT	CASSWGDRAAEKLFF
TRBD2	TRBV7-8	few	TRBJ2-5	TGTGCCAGCAGCTTAGTCTGGGAGGGGTTCCAAGAGACCCAGTACTTC	CASSLVWEGFQETQYF
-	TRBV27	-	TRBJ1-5	TGTGCCAGCAGTTTGAGGGGGCAGCCCCAGCATTTT	CASSLRGQPQHF
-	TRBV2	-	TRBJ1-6	TGTGCCAGCAGTGAGTGGGAGGGCACCTATAATTCACCCCTCCACTTT	CASSEWEGTYNSPLHF
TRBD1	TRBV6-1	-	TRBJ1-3	TGTGCCAGCAGCCCAGGGGGCGCGGGAGGAAACACCATATATTTT	CASSPGGAGGNTIYF
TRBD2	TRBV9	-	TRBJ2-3	TGTGCCAGCAGCGTCGAGGGCGGGAGGGCGACAGATACGCAGTATTTT	CASSVEGGRATDTQYF
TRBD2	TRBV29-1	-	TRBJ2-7	TGCAGCGTTACCAAGGGACTATCCCCCTCCTACGAGCAGTACTTC	CSVTKGLSPSYEQYF
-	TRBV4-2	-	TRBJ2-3	TGTGCCAGCAGCCAAGATCTCAACCGAGAGTCAGATACGCAGTATTTT	CASSQDLNRESDTQYF
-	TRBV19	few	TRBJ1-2	TGTGCCAGTAACAACGGGAGATTCATAGATGGCTACACCTTC	CASNNGRFIDGYTF
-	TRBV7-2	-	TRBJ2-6	TGTGCCAGCAGCTCTCAGTGGGGGGCCAACGTCCTGACTTTC	CASSSQWGANVLTF
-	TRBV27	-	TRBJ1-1	TGTGCCAGCTGGGGTGGGAACACTGAAGCTTTCTTT	CASWGGNTEAFF
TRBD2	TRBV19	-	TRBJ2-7	TGTGCCAGTAGTTTTCTAGCGGGAAGGGGTGGCGAGCAGTACTTC	CASSFLAGRGGEQYF